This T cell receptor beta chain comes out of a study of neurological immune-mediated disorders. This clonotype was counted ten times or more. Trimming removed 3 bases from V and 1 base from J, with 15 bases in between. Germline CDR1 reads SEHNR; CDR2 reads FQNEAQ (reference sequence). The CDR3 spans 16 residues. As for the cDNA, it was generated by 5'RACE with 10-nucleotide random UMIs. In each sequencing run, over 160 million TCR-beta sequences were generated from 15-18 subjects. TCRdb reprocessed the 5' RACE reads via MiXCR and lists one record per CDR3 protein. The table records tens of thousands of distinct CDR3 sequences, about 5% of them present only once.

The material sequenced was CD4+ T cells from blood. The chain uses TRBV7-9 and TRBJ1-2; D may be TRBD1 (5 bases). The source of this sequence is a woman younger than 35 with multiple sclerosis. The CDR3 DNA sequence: TGTGCCAGCAGCTTGTCCGGGGCGTCCTATAACTATGGCTACACCTTC. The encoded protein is CASSLSGASYNYGYTF.